In this sample, the clone carrying this T cell receptor beta chain turned up a few times. What it recognizes is unknown. The data originate from a study of blood T cells in healthy people across ages. General study results and limits: Underestimates were what the diversity estimates from one million T cells were considered to be.

The use of a sample-barcoded 5' primer and a J-beta primer mix characterized a second PCR of about 7 to 12 cycles. A single record per CDR3 protein comes from TCRdb applying MiXCR to the 5' RACE reads. The sample includes 850,000 to 1,100,000 distinct CDR3 sequences, roughly two fifths of them seen just once. CDR3 size: 13 residues. V shed 4 bases, J shed 6 bases, and the junction held 5 bases outside the gene matches. Per the germline V gene, CDR1 is MNHNS and CDR2 is SASEGT. This TCR came from a man between 18 and 29 years old in good health. The sample was blood. V and J are TRBV6-1 and TRBJ1-1; TRBD1 matches at 7 bases. This chain's CDR3 is CASSGRGLSEAFF. CDR3 bases: TGTGCCAGCAGTGGCAGGGGGTTGTCTGAAGCTTTCTTT.